Listed here is a single T cell receptor beta chain. Its antigen remains unknown. The entry originates in a study of T cells in localized non-small cell lung cancer. Regarding the study as a whole: Sequencing was limited to one tumor region, leaving the possibility of heterogeneity open. Adjacent lung held a median approximately 50 of the top 100 tumor clones.

Germline-derived CDR1 and CDR2 are MGHDK and SYGVNS. CDR3 size: 17 residues. Trimming stripped 4 bases from V and 8 bases from J, with 24 bases between. Method: immunoSEQ multiplex PCR; TCRdb's copy keeps in-frame clones and lacks some. The sample has about 13,000 clones; around four fifths are singletons. This chain joins TRBV25-1 and TRBJ2-1; possibly TRBD2 for D (6 bases). The input for sequencing was peripheral blood, taken before any cancer treatment. The TCR was taken from a male donor older than 55 with stage I squamous cell lung carcinoma. The CDR3: CASSAYPGGKSIDEQFF. The CDR3 bases are TGTGCCAGCAGTGCCTACCCGGGCGGGAAATCGATCGATGAGCAGTTCTTC. Based on the CDR3 plus reference TRBV25-1 and TRBJ2-1, the full variable domain is EADIYQTPRYLVIGTGKKITLECSQTMGHDKMYWYQQDPGMELHLIHYSYGVNSTEKGDLSSESTVSRIRTEHFPLTLESARPSHTSQYLCASSAYPGGKSIDEQFFGPGTRLTVL.